This TCR beta chain was captured by sequencing in a study of vaccination effects on CD4 cells after COVID-19. Whole-study findings and limits: Small numbers of convalescent patients limited the study. It also lacked early post-infection timepoints.

Sequencing was performed with immunoSEQ multiplex PCR; in TCRdb, only in-frame clones are kept and a portion is missing. The profile shows around 63,000 clones, roughly 76% of them singletons. Before sequencing, viral peptide pools were used by the ViraFEST assay to expand antigen-specific CD4+ T cells. CD4+ T cell isolation took place after 10 days of culture. Having tested negative for nucleocapsid antibodies, the vaccine recipients showed no prior SARS-CoV-2 infection. Of note for this clone: Antigen: not known.

The source of this sequence is a human donor who received a COVID-19 vaccine. Sequencing used CD4+ T cells from PBMCs cultured with HCoV-OC43 spike peptides, obtained before COVID-19 vaccination. The subset: HCoV-OC43 spike overlapping peptide pool stimulation.

CDR3 loop: CASSRDTVMNTEAFF. CDR3 nucleotides: TGTGCCAGCAGTCGCGACACCGTTATGAACACTGAAGCTTTCTTT. The chain is built from TRBV6-6 and TRBJ1-1; no clear D. Germline V gene data show CDR1 as MNHNY and CDR2 as SVGAGI (reference sequence). The CDR3 runs 15 residues. V was trimmed by 5 bases and J by 0 bases, leaving 13 bases between them.